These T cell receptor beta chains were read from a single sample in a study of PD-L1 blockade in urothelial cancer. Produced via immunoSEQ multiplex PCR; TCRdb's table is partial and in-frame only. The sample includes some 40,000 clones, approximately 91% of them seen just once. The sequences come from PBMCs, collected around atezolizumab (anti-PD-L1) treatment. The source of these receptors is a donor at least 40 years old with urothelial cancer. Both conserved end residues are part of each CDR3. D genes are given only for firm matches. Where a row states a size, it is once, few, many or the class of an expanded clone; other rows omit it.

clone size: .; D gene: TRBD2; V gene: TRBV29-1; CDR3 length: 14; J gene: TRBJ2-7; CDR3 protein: CSVGSGTATYEQYF; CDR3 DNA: TGCAGCGTTGGGAGCGGGACGGCAACCTACGAGCAGTACTTC
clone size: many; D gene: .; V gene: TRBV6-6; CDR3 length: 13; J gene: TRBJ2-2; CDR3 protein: CASSYWESGELFF; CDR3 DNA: TGTGCCAGCAGTTACTGGGAGTCCGGGGAGCTGTTTTTT
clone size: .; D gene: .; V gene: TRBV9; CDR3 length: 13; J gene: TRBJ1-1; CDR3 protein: CASSAIQGSEAFF; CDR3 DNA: TGTGCCAGCAGCGCAATACAGGGCTCGGAAGCTTTCTTT
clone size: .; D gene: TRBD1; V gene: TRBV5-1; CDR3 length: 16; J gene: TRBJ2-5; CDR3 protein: CASTHQPGQGGETQYF; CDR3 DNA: TGCGCCAGCACCCACCAGCCGGGACAGGGAGGAGAGACCCAGTACTTC
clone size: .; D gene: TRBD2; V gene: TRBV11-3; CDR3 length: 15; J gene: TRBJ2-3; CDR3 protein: CASSWLAGGADTQYF; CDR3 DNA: TGTGCCAGCAGCTGGCTAGCGGGAGGCGCAGATACGCAGTATTTT
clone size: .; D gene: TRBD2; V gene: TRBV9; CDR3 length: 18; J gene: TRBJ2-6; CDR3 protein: CASSVSGPGGSGANVLTF; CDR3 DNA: TGTGCCAGCAGCGTGTCCGGACCGGGGGGATCTGGGGCCAACGTCCTGACTTTC
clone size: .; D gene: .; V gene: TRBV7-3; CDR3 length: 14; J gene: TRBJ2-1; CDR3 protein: CASSLGAGRNEQFF; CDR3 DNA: TGTGCCAGCAGCTTAGGGGCGGGACGGAATGAGCAGTTCTTC
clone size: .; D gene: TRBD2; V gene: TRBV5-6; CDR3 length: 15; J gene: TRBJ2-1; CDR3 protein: CASGQRELVYNEQFF; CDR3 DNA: TGTGCCAGCGGGCAGCGGGAGTTGGTCTACAATGAGCAGTTCTTC
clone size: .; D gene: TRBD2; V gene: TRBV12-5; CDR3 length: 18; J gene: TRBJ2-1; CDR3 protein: CASGLATTSGSGDNEQFF; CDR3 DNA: TGTGCTAGTGGTTTGGCGACGACTAGCGGGAGTGGCGACAATGAGCAGTTCTTC
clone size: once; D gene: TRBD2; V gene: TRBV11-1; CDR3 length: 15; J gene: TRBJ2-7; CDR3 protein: CASSFGGLAGEEQYF; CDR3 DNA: TGTGCCAGCAGCTTCGGAGGACTAGCGGGAGAAGAGCAGTACTTC
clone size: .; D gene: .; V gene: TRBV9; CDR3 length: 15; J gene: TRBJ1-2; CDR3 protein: CASSSPQGGNYGYTF; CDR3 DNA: TGTGCCAGCAGCTCCCCCCAAGGCGGGAACTATGGCTACACCTTC
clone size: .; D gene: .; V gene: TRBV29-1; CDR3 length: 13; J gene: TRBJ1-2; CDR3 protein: CSALRTENYGYTF; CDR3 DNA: TGCAGCGCCCTAAGGACAGAGAACTATGGCTACACCTTC
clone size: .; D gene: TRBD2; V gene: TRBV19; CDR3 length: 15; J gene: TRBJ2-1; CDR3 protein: CASSIGGGSYNEQFF; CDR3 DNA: TGTGCCAGTAGTATTGGAGGCGGGAGCTACAATGAGCAGTTCTTC
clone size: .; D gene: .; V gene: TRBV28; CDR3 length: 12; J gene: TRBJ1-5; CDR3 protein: CASGGPNQPQHF; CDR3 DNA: TGTGCCAGCGGTGGGCCCAATCAGCCCCAGCATTTT
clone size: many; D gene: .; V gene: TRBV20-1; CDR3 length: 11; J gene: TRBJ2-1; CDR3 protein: CSARTAREQFF; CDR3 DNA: TGCAGTGCTAGGACTGCGCGGGAGCAGTTCTTC
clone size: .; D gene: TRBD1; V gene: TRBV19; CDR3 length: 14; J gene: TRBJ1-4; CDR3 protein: CASSPGTGREKLFF; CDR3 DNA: TGTGCCAGTAGTCCAGGGACAGGCCGGGAAAAACTGTTTTTT
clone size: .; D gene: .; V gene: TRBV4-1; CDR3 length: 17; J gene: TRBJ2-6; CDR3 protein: CASSPSGSYSGANVLTF; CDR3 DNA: TGCGCCAGCAGCCCATCGGGGTCCTACTCTGGGGCCAACGTCCTGACTTTC
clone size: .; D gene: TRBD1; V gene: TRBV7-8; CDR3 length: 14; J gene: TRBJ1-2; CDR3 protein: CASSLAGTGGGYTF; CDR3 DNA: TGTGCCAGCAGCTTAGCGGGGACAGGGGGTGGCTACACCTTC
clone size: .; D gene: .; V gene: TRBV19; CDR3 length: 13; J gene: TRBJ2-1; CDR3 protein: CASSPLLYNEQFF; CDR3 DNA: TGTGCCTCTAGCCCATTACTTTACAATGAGCAGTTCTTC
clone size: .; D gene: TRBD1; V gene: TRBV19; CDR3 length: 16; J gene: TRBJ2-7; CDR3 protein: CASSTPRGDRAYEQYF; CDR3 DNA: TGTGCCAGTAGTACACCCCGGGGGGACAGGGCCTACGAGCAGTACTTC
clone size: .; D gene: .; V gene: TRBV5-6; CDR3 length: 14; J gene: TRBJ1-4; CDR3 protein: CASSWGGLNEKLFF; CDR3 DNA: TGTGCCAGCAGCTGGGGGGGCCTAAATGAAAAACTGTTTTTT
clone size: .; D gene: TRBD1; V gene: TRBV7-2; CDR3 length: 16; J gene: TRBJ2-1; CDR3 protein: CASEEVDRGTYNEQFF; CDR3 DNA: TGTGCCAGCGAGGAGGTCGACAGGGGCACCTACAATGAGCAGTTCTTC
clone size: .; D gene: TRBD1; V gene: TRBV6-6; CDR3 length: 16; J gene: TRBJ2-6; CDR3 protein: CASDVGQGSGANVLTF; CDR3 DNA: TGTGCCAGCGACGTCGGACAGGGCTCTGGGGCCAACGTCCTGACTTTC
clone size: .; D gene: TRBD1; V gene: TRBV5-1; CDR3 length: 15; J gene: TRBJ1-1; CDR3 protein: CASSWGDRDNTEAFF; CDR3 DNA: TGCGCCAGCAGCTGGGGGGACAGGGATAACACTGAAGCTTTCTTT
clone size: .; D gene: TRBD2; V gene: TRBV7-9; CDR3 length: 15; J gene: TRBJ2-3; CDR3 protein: CASSRTSGRTDTQYF; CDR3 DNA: TGTGCCAGCAGCCGGACTAGCGGGAGAACAGATACGCAGTATTTT
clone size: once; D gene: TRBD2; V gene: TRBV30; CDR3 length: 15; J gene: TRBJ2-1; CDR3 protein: CAWSVGLAGSDEQFF; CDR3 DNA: TGTGCCTGGAGTGTGGGACTAGCGGGATCGGATGAGCAGTTCTTC
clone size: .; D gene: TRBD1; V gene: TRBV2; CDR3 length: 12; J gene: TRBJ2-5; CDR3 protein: CASGQGEKTQYF; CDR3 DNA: TGTGCCAGCGGACAGGGGGAGAAGACCCAGTACTTC
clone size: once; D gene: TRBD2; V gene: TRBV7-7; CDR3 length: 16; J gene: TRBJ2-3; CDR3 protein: CASSLAGAGQADTQYF; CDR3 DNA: TGTGCTAGCAGCTTAGCGGGTGCAGGCCAGGCGGATACGCAGTATTTT
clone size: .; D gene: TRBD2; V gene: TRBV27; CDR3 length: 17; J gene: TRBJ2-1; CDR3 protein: CASRSHRGLGGRNEQFF; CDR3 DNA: TGTGCCAGCAGGAGCCACAGAGGACTAGGCGGCCGCAATGAGCAGTTCTTC
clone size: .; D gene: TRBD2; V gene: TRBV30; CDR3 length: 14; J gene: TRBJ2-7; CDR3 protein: CAWSAGGSPREQYF; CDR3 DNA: TGTGCCTGGAGTGCGGGCGGGAGCCCCCGCGAGCAGTACTTC
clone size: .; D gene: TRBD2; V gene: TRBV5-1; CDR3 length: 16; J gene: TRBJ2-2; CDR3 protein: CASSLPLAGNTGELFF; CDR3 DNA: TGCGCCAGCAGCCTCCCCCTAGCGGGGAACACCGGGGAGCTGTTTTTT
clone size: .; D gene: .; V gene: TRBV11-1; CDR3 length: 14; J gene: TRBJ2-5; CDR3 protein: CASTLSGLKETQYF; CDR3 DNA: TGTGCCAGCACCCTCAGCGGGCTTAAGGAGACCCAGTACTTC
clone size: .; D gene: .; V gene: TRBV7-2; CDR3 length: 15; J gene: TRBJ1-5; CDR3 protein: CASSLSWGLGQPQHF; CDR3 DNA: TGTGCCAGCAGCTTGTCCTGGGGGCTTGGGCAGCCCCAGCATTTT
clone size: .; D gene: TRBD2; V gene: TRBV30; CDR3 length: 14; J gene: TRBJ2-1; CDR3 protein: CAWVAGGSYNEQFF; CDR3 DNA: TGTGCCTGGGTAGCGGGAGGCTCCTACAATGAGCAGTTCTTC
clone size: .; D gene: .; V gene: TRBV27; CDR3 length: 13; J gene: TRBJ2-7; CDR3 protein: CASSLPGRYEQYF; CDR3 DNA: TGTGCCAGCAGTTTGCCAGGCCGCTACGAGCAGTACTTC
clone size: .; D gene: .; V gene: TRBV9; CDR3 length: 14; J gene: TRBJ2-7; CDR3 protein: CASSVDPLSYEQYF; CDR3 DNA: TGTGCCAGCAGCGTAGACCCCCTTAGCTACGAGCAGTACTTC
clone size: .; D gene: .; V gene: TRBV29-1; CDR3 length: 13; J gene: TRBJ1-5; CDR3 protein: CSVGRSFDQPQHF; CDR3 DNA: TGCAGCGTGGGGAGGAGTTTTGATCAGCCCCAGCATTTT
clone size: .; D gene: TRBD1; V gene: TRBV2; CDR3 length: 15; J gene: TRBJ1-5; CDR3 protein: CASSKDRDRDQPQHF; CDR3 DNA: TGTGCCAGCAGCAAAGACAGGGACCGAGATCAGCCCCAGCATTTT
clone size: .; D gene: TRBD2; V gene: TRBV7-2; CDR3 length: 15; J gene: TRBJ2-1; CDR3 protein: CASSLEPGGLGEQFF; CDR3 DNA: TGTGCCAGCAGCTTAGAGCCGGGAGGGCTGGGTGAGCAGTTCTTC
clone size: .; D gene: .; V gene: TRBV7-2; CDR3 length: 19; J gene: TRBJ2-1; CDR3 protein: CASSLWGGRQVRGSNEQFF; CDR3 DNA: TGTGCCAGCAGCTTATGGGGTGGGAGGCAGGTCAGGGGGTCCAATGAGCAGTTCTTC
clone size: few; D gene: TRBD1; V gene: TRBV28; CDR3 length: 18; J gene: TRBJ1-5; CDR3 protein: CASPRWQSDRRHNQPQHF; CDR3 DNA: TGTGCCAGCCCCCGCTGGCAGTCGGACAGGCGACACAATCAGCCCCAGCATTTT
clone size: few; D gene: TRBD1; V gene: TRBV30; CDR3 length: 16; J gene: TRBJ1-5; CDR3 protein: CAWSESPGTGDQPQHF; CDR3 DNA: TGTGCCTGGAGTGAAAGCCCCGGGACAGGGGATCAGCCCCAGCATTTT
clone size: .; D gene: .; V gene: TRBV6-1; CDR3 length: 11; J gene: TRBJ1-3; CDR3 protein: CASRVGGTIYF; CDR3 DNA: TGTGCCAGCAGGGTTGGAGGCACCATATATTTT
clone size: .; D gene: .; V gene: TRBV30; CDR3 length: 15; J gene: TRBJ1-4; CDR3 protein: CAWSPLGQSNEKLFF; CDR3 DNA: TGTGCCTGGAGTCCCCTGGGGCAGTCTAATGAAAAACTGTTTTTT